This T cell receptor (beta chain) was identified in a study of T cell responses to AZD1222 COVID-19 vaccine. Study-wide context: Second-dose recipients at about 4 or about 12 weeks were treated as one pooled group.

This CDR3 comprises 17 residues. The V and J ends lost 0 bases and 0 bases respectively, with 15 bases between them. Germline CDR1 SGDLS, CDR2 YYNGEE. Regarding this clone: Its antigen is as yet unknown.

Clones were read by immunoSEQ multiplex PCR, and TCRdb kept only the in-frame ones, dropping some. The sample shows under 200,000 clones, roughly 92% of them seen only once. Study results and limitations: Close to half of spike-specific TCRs reportedly recognize unmutated variant regions. Recipients of two AZD1222 doses showed rising Spike-specific TCR breadth and depth. Donors, mostly white British, included more females; clonal diversity was possibly underestimated.

The chain is built from TRBV9 and TRBJ1-2, with a tentative D call TRBD1 (5 bases). This receptor was obtained from an adult in good health. The sample consisted of peripheral blood, taken on day 0 of AZD1222 vaccination. The CDR3 region is CASSVDLVQDPNYGYTF. The DNA of the CDR3 is TGTGCCAGCAGCGTAGATCTCGTACAGGATCCTAACTATGGCTACACCTTC. Full variable domain (remainder filled in from reference TRBV9 and TRBJ1-2): DSGVTQTPKHLITATGQRVTLRCSPRSGDLSVYWYQQSLDQGLQFLIQYYNGEERAKGNILERFSAQQFPDLHSELNLSSLELGDSALYFCASSVDLVQDPNYGYTFGSGTRLTVV.